This TCR beta chain was documented in a study of blood T cell repertoires in COVID-19. Turning to the study itself: Some COVID-19 samples were acute and others convalescent; all came from the United States, Italy and Spain. Sample material is recorded as cDNA or gDNA derived from T cells, B-cell-depleted T cells, or PBMCs.

This clone came up once. Germline CDR1 reads SGHTA; CDR2 reads FQGNSA. Trimming at V came to 7 bases and at J to 8 bases, leaving 7 bases not matched to a gene. The CDR3 contains 14 residues. Methods used by the authors: Estimation of nucleated cell counts relied on the amplification of reference gene primers. Profiling relied on immunoSEQ multiplex PCR, and the TCRdb table lists in-frame clones only, not all of them. For V, J and clone size, that table is used; D and trimming come from the DNA. The table shows about 69,000 clones, with around 79% occurring only once. The sequence derives from a man aged 60 to 69 with acute or convalescent COVID-19. The chain has TRBV7-2 and TRBJ1-4, with 10 nucleotides matching TRBD1. Sequencing input: peripheral blood. The CDR3 DNA reads as TGTGCCAGCACCCGGGACAGGGGAGGGGAAAAACTGTTTTTT. Translation: CASTRDRGGEKLFF.